The entry that follows covers one T cell receptor (beta chain) sequence. The antigen remains undetermined. V was pared by 5 bases and J by 5 bases, with 12 bases between. Germline CDR1 and CDR2: SGHAT and FQNNGV. The CDR3 spans 13 residues. Profiling relied on immunoSEQ multiplex PCR, and the TCRdb table lists in-frame clones only, not all of them. In the table there are 82,000 or so clones, approximately 95% of which are singletons. The donors were part of the validation cohort of 100 to 150 subjects. That cohort was separate from the first cohort, which comprised several hundred subjects. These data belong to a study of cytomegalovirus exposure and HLA in healthy donors. Study results and caveats: A classifier reportedly called cytomegalovirus status with high sensitivity and specificity. One later analysis, an examination of the 120 validation repertoires, found that first-cohort TCR clusters tended to co-occur in them.

This chain links TRBV11-2 with TRBJ2-5, with D perhaps TRBD2 (5 bases). This TCR was recovered from a woman under 30 in good health and CMV-seronegative. The sequenced sample consisted of PBMCs. CDR3 nucleotides: TGTGCCAGCAGCCTCGGGGAGCTGGAGACCCAGTACTTC. Amino acid sequence: CASSLGELETQYF.